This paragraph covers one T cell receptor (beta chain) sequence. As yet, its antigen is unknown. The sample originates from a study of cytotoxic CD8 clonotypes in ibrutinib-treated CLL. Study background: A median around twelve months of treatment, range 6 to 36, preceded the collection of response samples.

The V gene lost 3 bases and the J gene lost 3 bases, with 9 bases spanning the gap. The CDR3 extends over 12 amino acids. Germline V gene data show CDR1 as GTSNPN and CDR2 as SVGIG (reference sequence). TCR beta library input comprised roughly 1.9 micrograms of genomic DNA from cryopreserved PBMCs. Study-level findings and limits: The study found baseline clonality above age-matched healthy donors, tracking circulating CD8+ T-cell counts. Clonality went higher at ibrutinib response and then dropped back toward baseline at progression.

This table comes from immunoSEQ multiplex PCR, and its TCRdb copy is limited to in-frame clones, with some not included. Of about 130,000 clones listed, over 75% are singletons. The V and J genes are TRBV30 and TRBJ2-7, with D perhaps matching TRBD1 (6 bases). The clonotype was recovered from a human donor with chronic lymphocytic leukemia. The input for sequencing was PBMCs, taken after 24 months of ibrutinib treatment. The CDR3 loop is CAWRQGDYEQYF. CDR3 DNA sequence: TGTGCCTGGAGACAGGGTGACTACGAGCAGTACTTC.